One TCR beta chain is described in this entry. The antigen it recognizes is unknown. Base-call qualities are not available, and no considerably larger clone is one nucleotide away. The trial excluded patients who had a history of autoimmune disease or who were on systemic immunosuppression. In every dose cohort, peripheral blood was drawn for TCR sequencing at baseline, cycle 4 day 1, and cycle 7 day 1. Samples were obtained from an open-label, multicenter, first-in-human phase I dose-escalation trial of ivuxolimab. Adults with locally advanced or metastatic head and neck squamous cell, hepatocellular, melanoma or renal cell carcinoma were enrolled in the trial. Before TCR sequencing, CD4+ T cells and CD8+ T cells from peripheral blood were sorted into separate populations. The data were taken from a study of OX40 agonist ivuxolimab in advanced cancers. As for the study more broadly: Ivuxolimab was a fully human IgG2 agonistic monoclonal antibody targeting the costimulatory receptor OX40 (CD134). In the dose-escalation cohort, 82.7% of patients were male, and the mean age was roughly 60 years, with a range of about 20 to 90. Intravenous ivuxolimab was administered to patients every 2 weeks at six dose levels: 0.01, 0.1, 0.3, 1.5, 3 and 10 mg/kg. The paper reports the monotherapy dose-escalation portion (N of about 50 patients) of the phase I ivuxolimab trial. Partial responses occurred in three dose-escalation patients: two with cutaneous melanoma and one with hepatocellular carcinoma. Prior anti-PD-1, anti-PD-L1 or anti-CTLA-4 therapy was permitted, and checkpoint inhibitors had been received by 30% to 40% of dose-escalation patients. The purpose of peripheral TCRbeta sequencing was to test whether ivuxolimab changed TCR sequence diversity and led to clonal T-cell expansion. Of the roughly 52 dose-escalation patients, hepatocellular carcinoma was present in around 19, melanoma in roughly 15, renal cell carcinoma in 9 and head and neck cancer in 9. Results the study describes overall, beyond this receptor: In the 0.1-3.0 mg/kg groups, partial responders were among the patients with the lowest normalized peripheral clonal expansion, particularly in CD8+ T cells. Clonal expansion of both CD4+ and CD8+ blood T cells was observed from baseline to week 6 at doses 0.1 to 3.0 mg/kg. Which antigens the clonally expanded peripheral T cells were specific for was not determined. Low levels of normalized T-cell clonal expansion were also seen in some patients who did not respond. After ivuxolimab, CD8+ T cells had more expanded clones than CD4+ T cells on average.

To sequence the TCRbeta CDR3 region, genomic DNA was isolated from the sorted cells. The immunoSEQ Assay was used for sequencing of TCRbeta CDR3 regions. TCRdb limited this immuneACCESS table to in-frame rearrangements with V and J called. A share of clones is missing; checked studies link under half to unresolved V genes, and the rest is unexplained. Counted in this sample were 80,000 to 85,000 clones; around 80% of them appeared once. The ten largest make up 6% to 8% of the sample. CDR1 and CDR2 are read off the germline V gene as SGHTA and FQGTGA. Clipping removes 5 bases from V and 0 bases from J, with 4 as the unmatched junction base count. The CDR3 numbers 15 residues from cysteine through phenylalanine. CDR3 DNA is the only sequence kept; it has 45 bases, read in frame from the first base.

The specimen comprised CD4+ or CD8+ T cells sorted from blood, sampled in a trial of the OX40 agonist ivuxolimab. The rearrangement joined TRBV7-3 to TRBJ2-1; 7 junctional bases match TRBD1. This receptor was identified in an adult with an advanced solid tumor such as melanoma, head and neck, liver or kidney cancer. The DNA sequence follows: TGTGCCAGCAGCACCGGGACAGCCTCCTACAATGAGCAGTTCTTC. The resulting protein is CASSTGTASYNEQFF.